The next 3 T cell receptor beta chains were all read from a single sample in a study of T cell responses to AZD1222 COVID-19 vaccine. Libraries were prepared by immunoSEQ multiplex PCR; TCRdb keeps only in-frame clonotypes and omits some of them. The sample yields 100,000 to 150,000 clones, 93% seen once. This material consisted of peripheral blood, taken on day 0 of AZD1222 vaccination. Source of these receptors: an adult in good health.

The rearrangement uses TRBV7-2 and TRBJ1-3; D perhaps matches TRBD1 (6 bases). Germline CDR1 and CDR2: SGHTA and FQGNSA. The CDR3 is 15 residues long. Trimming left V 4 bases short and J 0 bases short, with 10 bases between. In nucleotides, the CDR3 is TGTGCCAGCAGCTCCGACAGGAGCTCTGGAAACACCATATATTTT. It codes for CASSSDRSSGNTIYF.

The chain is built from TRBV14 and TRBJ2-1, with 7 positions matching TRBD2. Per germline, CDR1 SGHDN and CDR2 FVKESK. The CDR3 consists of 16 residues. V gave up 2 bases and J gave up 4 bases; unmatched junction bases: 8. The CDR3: CASSQLAGELYNEQFF. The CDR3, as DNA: TGTGCCAGCAGCCAACTGGCGGGGGAGCTGTACAATGAGCAGTTCTTC.

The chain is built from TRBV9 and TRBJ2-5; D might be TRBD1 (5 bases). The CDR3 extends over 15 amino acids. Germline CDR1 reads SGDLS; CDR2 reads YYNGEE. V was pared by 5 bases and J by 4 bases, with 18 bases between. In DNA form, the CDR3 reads TGTGCCAGCAGGATACTAAGGGGATCGAGAGAGACCCAGTACTTC. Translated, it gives CASRILRGSRETQYF. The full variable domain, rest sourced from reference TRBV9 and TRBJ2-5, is DSGVTQTPKHLITATGQRVTLRCSPRSGDLSVYWYQQSLDQGLQFLIQYYNGEERAKGNILERFSAQQFPDLHSELNLSSLELGDSALYFCASRILRGSRETQYFGPGTRLLVL.